These 31 T cell receptor beta chains were all obtained from the same sample, sequenced in a study of beta chain features in type 1 diabetes (dated by TCRdb to the late 2010s). Findings and caveats that apply to the study as a whole: In all four CD4+ subsets, TCRB CDR3 length was moderately but significantly shorter in type 1 diabetes patients.

The antigens for these receptors are not known. The library was prepared using the immunoSEQ multiplex PCR assay. The entire isolated RNA was reverse transcribed using the High Capacity cDNA Reverse Transcription Kit, and thus expressed TCRB transcripts were sequenced. Not all clones reach the TCRdb copy of this immuneACCESS table, which keeps in-frame sequences only. Checked studies attribute under half of the gap to unresolved V genes and leave the rest unexplained. For this sample there are 50,000 or so clones; around 40% appear just once. Around 0.13% of the sample rests with the top ten. The sequenced material came from stem cell memory CD4+ T cells from blood. The cell subset or site tag for this specimen amounts to: stem cell-like memory CD4+ T cells. These receptor sequences come from a man aged 25 to 40 with type 1 diabetes.

This chain joins TRBV5-1 and TRBJ2-5; no firm D call. CDR1 SGHRS and CDR2 YFSETQ come from the germline V gene. The CDR3 length is 13 residues. V was pared by 0 bases and J by 3 bases, with 6 bases between. The CDR3 is CASSLVGEETQYF. The CDR3 DNA sequence: TGCGCCAGCAGCTTGGTCGGAGAAGAGACCCAGTACTTC.

This clone was counted a few times. The chain is built from TRBV21-1 and TRBJ2-4; whether TRBD1, the table's D call, matches the DNA was not checked. TRBV21-1 is a pseudogene locus. The CDR3 loop spans 16 amino acids. CDR3 nucleotide sequence: TGTGCCAGCAGCTATTCCGGGACAGGGGCCAAAAACATTCAGTACTTC. As protein: CASSYSGTGAKNIQYF.

This clone was observed a handful of times. This chain's CDR3 is CSVRSPNEQYF. The CDR3, as DNA: TGCAGCGTTAGGAGTCCTAACGAGCAGTACTTC. The chain links TRBV29-1 to TRBJ2-7; no firm D call. The CDR3 is made up of 11 amino acids. V gave up 5 bases and J gave up 5 bases, with 10 bases separating them. Looked up from germline, CDR1 is SQVTM and CDR2 is ANQGSEA.

This clone was picked up a small number of times. V usage is TRBV5-1 and J usage is TRBJ2-1; TRBD1 matches at 10 bases. The CDR3 totals 13 residues. Germline V gene sequence: CDR1 SGHRS, CDR2 YFSETQ. With V trimmed by 5 bases and J by 6 bases, 2 bases remained unmatched. CDR3 region: CASSRTGGNEQFF. The CDR3 DNA sequence: TGCGCCAGCAGTCGGACAGGGGGCAATGAGCAGTTCTTC. The full variable domain, rest sourced from reference TRBV5-1 and TRBJ2-1, is KAGVTQTPRYLIKTRGQQVTLSCSPISGHRSVSWYQQTPGQGLQFLFEYFSETQRNKGNFPGRFSGRQFSNSRSEMNVSTLELGDSALYLCASSRTGGNEQFFGPGTRLTVL.

The V gene is TRBV5-1, the J gene TRBJ2-3; TRBD1 agrees at 9 bases. Germline V gene data show CDR1 as SGHRS and CDR2 as YFSETQ. The length of the CDR3 is 15 residues. V lost 3 bases, J lost 5 bases, and 7 bases stayed unmatched. The CDR3 here is CASSSNRGHVDTQYF. The CDR3 DNA follows: TGCGCCAGCAGCTCCAACAGGGGGCATGTAGATACGCAGTATTTT.

The rearrangement joins TRBV19 to TRBJ2-2, with a weak D call TRBD2 (5 bases). The V gene lost 3 bases and the J gene lost 1 base, with 9 bases spanning the gap. CDR3 length equals 15 residues. Germline V gene sequence: CDR1 LNHDA, CDR2 SQIVND (reference sequence). Here the CDR3 DNA reads TGTGCCAGTAGTATCTCAGCGGTGAACACCGGGGAGCTGTTTTTT. Its protein is CASSISAVNTGELFF.

The sample holds a few counts of this clone. The chain links TRBV18 to TRBJ1-1; D is perhaps TRBD1 (6 bases). The CDR3 is made up of 14 amino acids. The germline CDR1 and CDR2 sequences are KGHSH and LQKENI. V lost 3 bases and J lost 4, with 12 bases in between. The CDR3 DNA sequence: TGTGCCAGCTCACCTACCGGGGGGCTCACTGAAGCTTTCTTT. It is translated as CASSPTGGLTEAFF.

The rearrangement links TRBV18 to TRBJ2-7; D is perhaps TRBD1 (6 bases). CDR1 and CDR2 (germline): KGHSH, LQKENI. The CDR3 is made up of 14 amino acids. V shed 4 bases and J shed 7 bases, with 17 bases lying between them. In DNA, the CDR3 is TGTGCCAGCTCACGGCCGGGACATCCTGAGGAGCAGTACTTC. This sequence encodes CASSRPGHPEEQYF.

Details on this clone: The junction and the germline gene differ at one end; a read error may be behind it. The J gene is TRBJ1-2, the V gene TRBV7-2; D ambiguous. Germline assignment: CDR1 SGHTA and CDR2 FQGNSA. CDR3 size: 13 residues. Written as DNA, the CDR3 is TGTTCCAGCACGGACGCACGGGGCTATGGCTACACCTTC. Translated: CSSTDARGYGYTF.

This clone has a handful of counts. The genes are TRBV18 and TRBJ2-7, with TRBD1 as a possible D gene (5 bases). V was shortened by 4 bases and J by 1 base, with 8 bases between the two germline ends. Germline CDR1 reads KGHSH; CDR2 reads LQKENI. This CDR3 is 13 amino acids long. DNA for the CDR3: TGTGCCAGCTCACTGACAGATTCCTACGAGCAGTACTTC. It encodes CASSLTDSYEQYF.

V is TRBV7-2 and J is TRBJ2-7; D ambiguous. Germline V gives CDR1 SGHTA, CDR2 FQGNSA. V was trimmed by 3 bases and J by 4 bases, leaving 13 bases between them. The CDR3 is made up of 14 amino acids. The CDR3 DNA follows: TGTGCCAGCAGCTTCGGTCAGGCCCGTTACGAGCAGTACTTC. This sequence encodes CASSFGQARYEQYF.

The chain is built from TRBV18 and TRBJ1-2; 11 bases match TRBD1. V shed 2 bases and J 3 bases; nucleotides not matched to a gene: 11. Germline CDR1 reads KGHSH; CDR2 reads LQKENI. CDR3 length: 18 amino acids. For the CDR3, the DNA is TGTGCCAGCTCACCAATGTCCGGGACAGGGGGACTAGACTATGGCTACACCTTC. Residues: CASSPMSGTGGLDYGYTF.

This clone was seen a handful of times. The J gene is TRBJ2-7, the V gene TRBV28, with 9 bases identical to TRBD1. CDR1 MDHEN and CDR2 SYDVKM come from the germline V gene. Trimming removed 3 bases from V and 3 bases from J; junction bases left unmatched: 6. The CDR3 has 15 residues. This CDR3 reads CASSFPGQGHYEQYF. The CDR3 bases are TGTGCCAGCAGTTTCCCCGGACAGGGGCACTACGAGCAGTACTTC.

This rearrangement joins TRBV15 to TRBJ1-2; 9 bases map to TRBD1. Germline V gene sequence: CDR1 LNHNV, CDR2 YYDKDF (reference sequence). The CDR3 sequence is 15 residues long. V lost 3 bases, J lost 2 bases, and 4 bases stayed unmatched. CDR3 sequence (DNA): TGTGCCACCAGCAGGGACAGGGGCTCGAACTATGGCTACACCTTC. Translation: CATSRDRGSNYGYTF.

This clone was counted only a few times. The chain links TRBV7-3 to TRBJ2-3, with D uncertain. The V end was cut by 2 bases, the J end by 2 bases, with 8 bases between. Germline V lookup: CDR1 SGHTA, CDR2 FQGTGA. The CDR3 runs 14 residues. CDR3 region: CASSLARITDTQYF. DNA of the CDR3: TGTGCCAGCAGCTTAGCCAGGATCACAGATACGCAGTATTTT.

V usage is TRBV5-1 and J usage is TRBJ2-1; 10 bases fit TRBD2. There are 14 residues in the CDR3. Germline CDR1 SGHRS, CDR2 YFSETQ. J lost 9 bases, V lost 2 bases, and 5 bases had no gene match. Written as DNA, the CDR3 is TGCGCCAGCAGCTTCAGCGGGAGGGCGGGTGAGCAGTTCTTC. This sequence encodes CASSFSGRAGEQFF.

The chain is built from TRBV7-2 and TRBJ1-2; tentative D call: TRBD1 (6 bases). Per germline, CDR1 SGHTA and CDR2 FQGNSA. V was cut by 5 bases and J by 1 base, with 8 bases left in between. This CDR3 has 13 amino acids. The CDR3 reads CASSRTVNYGYTF. The CDR3 nucleotides are TGTGCCAGCAGCCGGACAGTTAACTATGGCTACACCTTC.

The CDR3 reads CASSLGRASYNEQFF. The CDR3 region has the DNA TGTGCCAGCAGCTTGGGCAGGGCCTCCTACAATGAGCAGTTCTTC. The rearrangement uses TRBV7-2 and TRBJ2-1; possibly TRBD1 for D (5 bases). Germline-derived CDR1 and CDR2 are SGHTA and FQGNSA. The CDR3 consists of 15 residues. Trimming pared 3 bases from V and 0 bases from J, leaving 9 bases between.

This clone has just a few counts. The chain employs TRBV6-5 and TRBJ2-1, with 12 bases lining up with TRBD2. V trimming: 5 bases; J trimming: 5 bases; junction bases outside the gene matches: 4. Germline CDR1 and CDR2: MNHEY and SVGAGI. This CDR3 spans 15 amino acids. The CDR3 coding sequence is TGTGCCAGCAGTCCCCTAGCGGGAGGGGACAATGAGCAGTTCTTC. Translation gives CASSPLAGGDNEQFF.

This chain connects TRBV25-1 to TRBJ2-5; 8 bases match TRBD1. The end of the DNA fits TRBJ2-7 better, so the J call may be wrong. The CDR3 extends over 13 amino acids. Germline loops: CDR1 MGHDK, CDR2 SYGVNS. Here the CDR3 DNA reads TGTGCCAGCAGTCAACAGGGGGCCTACGAGCAGTACTTC. Residues: CASSQQGAYEQYF.

The V and J genes are TRBV7-3 and TRBJ2-3, with D maybe TRBD1 (5 bases). The CDR3 spans 13 residues. CDR1 is SGHTA, CDR2 FQGTGA, per germline. Trimming pared 1 base from V and 8 bases from J, leaving 10 bases between. In DNA form, the CDR3 reads TGTGCCAGCAGCTTAATCGGGCAGGGTACGCAGTATTTT. Encoded protein: CASSLIGQGTQYF. The complete variable domain, with remaining parts taken from reference TRBV7-3 and TRBJ2-3, reads GAGVSQTPSNKVTEKGKYVELRCDPISGHTALYWYRQSLGQGPEFLIYFQGTGAADDSGLPNDRFFAVRPEGSVSTLKIQRTERGDSAVYLCASSLIGQGTQYFGPGTRLTVL.

This rearrangement joins TRBV18 to TRBJ1-5; D possibly corresponds to TRBD1 (6 bases). Between the trimmed V and J ends, which lost 3 bases and 0 bases, there was a span of 9 bases. There are 15 residues in the CDR3. The V gene's germline CDR1 is KGHSH and CDR2 LQKENI. The CDR3 DNA reads TGTGCCAGCTCACCGACAGGTTATAGCAATCAGCCCCAGCATTTT. Protein: CASSPTGYSNQPQHF.

V and J are TRBV30 and TRBJ2-7; 7 bases agree with TRBD2. The CDR3 is 14 amino acids. From germline, CDR1 is GTSNPN and CDR2 SVGIG (reference sequence). The ends lost 1 base at V and 3 bases at J; junction bases unmatched: 6. The CDR3 sequence: CAWSGAGAHYEQYF. The CDR3 DNA is TGTGCCTGGAGTGGCGCGGGAGCTCACTACGAGCAGTACTTC.

This chain connects TRBV5-1 to TRBJ1-1, with D possibly being TRBD1 (5 bases). Germline lookup yields CDR1 SGHRS and CDR2 YFSETQ. This CDR3 is 15 amino acids long. Trimming shortened V by 0 bases and J by 2 bases, and 11 bases separated the two germline ends. The DNA for the CDR3 is TGCGCCAGCAGCTTGGCGACGGGGGACAACACTGAAGCTTTCTTT. This sequence encodes CASSLATGDNTEAFF.

The gene calls are TRBV5-1 and TRBJ1-3; TRBD1 agrees at 7 bases. CDR1 is SGHRS, CDR2 YFSETQ, per germline. The CDR3 has 16 residues. Germline trimming cut 0 bases from V and 1 base from J; bases unmatched to any gene: 4. CDR3 protein: CASSLAGRGSGNTIYF. For the CDR3, the DNA is TGCGCCAGCAGCTTGGCCGGCAGGGGGTCTGGAAACACCATATATTTT.

This sequence joins TRBV2 and TRBJ2-7; 9 bases are shared with TRBD1. Germline V gives CDR1 SNHLY, CDR2 FYNNEI. V dropped 2 bases and J dropped 12; count of bases not matched to a gene: 8. This CDR3 region has 13 residues. In DNA form, the CDR3 reads TGTGCCAGCAGTGAACAGGACAGGGGAGGGTTGTACTTC. Translation: CASSEQDRGGLYF.

This clone was seen just once. The chain carries TRBV5-1 and TRBJ2-5; 9 nucleotides align to TRBD1. CDR3 length: 15 residues. Per the germline V gene, CDR1 is SGHRS and CDR2 is YFSETQ. V trimming: 5 bases; J trimming: 4 bases; junction bases outside the gene matches: 9. The CDR3 nucleotides are TGCGCCAGCAGACACGGGACAGGGAGGGGAGAGACCCAGTACTTC. Protein sequence: CASRHGTGRGETQYF.

This rearrangement joins TRBV7-2 to TRBJ1-5; the match to TRBD1 covers 8 bases. V lost 4 bases and J lost 0; bases outside the gene matches: 8. Germline-derived CDR1 and CDR2 are SGHTA and FQGNSA. CDR3 length: 17 residues. CDR3 DNA: TGTGCCAGCAGCTCAGGGACAGGAAGCTATAGCAATCAGCCCCAGCATTTT. Amino acid sequence: CASSSGTGSYSNQPQHF. Looking up the rest from reference TRBV7-2 and TRBJ1-5 gives the full variable domain: GAGVSQSPSNKVTEKGKDVELRCDPISGHTALYWYRQSLGQGLEFLIYFQGNSAPDKSGLPSDRFSAERTGGSVSTLTIQRTQQEDSAVYLCASSSGTGSYSNQPQHFGDGTRLSIL.

There are a few counts of this clone. The rearrangement links TRBV19 to TRBJ1-5; D is perhaps TRBD1 (6 bases). There are 15 residues in the CDR3. Germline-derived CDR1 and CDR2 are LNHDA and SQIVND (reference sequence). Trimming shortened V by 5 bases and J by 1 base, and 12 bases separated the two germline ends. The CDR3 protein is CASSWGHTSNQPQHF. The CDR3, as DNA: TGTGCCAGTAGTTGGGGACATACGAGCAATCAGCCCCAGCATTTT.

This clone was seen more than once but under ten times. The rearrangement links TRBV2 to TRBJ2-7; tentatively, D is TRBD1 (6 bases). Germline V gene lookup returns CDR1 SNHLY and CDR2 FYNNEI. The CDR3 sequence is 17 residues long. The germline V and J ends were trimmed by 6 bases and 6 bases, with 27 bases remaining between them. The CDR3 loop is CASRNRANPGSLGEQYF. CDR3 nucleotides: TGTGCCAGCAGGAACAGGGCGAACCCCGGAAGTCTCGGCGAGCAGTACTTC.

The chain recombines TRBV11-2 with TRBJ2-7, with TRBD2 matching 7 bases. V was pared by 5 bases and J by 2 bases, with 9 bases of the junction left unmatched. The CDR3 is 15 amino acids. Per the germline V gene, CDR1 is SGHAT and CDR2 is FQNNGV. The CDR3 nucleotides are TGTGCCAGCAGCCCAGCGGCTAGCGGAACCTACGAGCAGTACTTC. This translates into CASSPAASGTYEQYF.